This T cell receptor (beta chain) was captured by sequencing in a study of blood T cells in healthy people across ages. General study findings and limits: More naive CD4+ cells and higher diversity marked long-lived donors relative to aged donors.

As concerns this clonotype: What it binds is not known.

Alongside a J-beta primer mix, a sample-barcoded 5' primer served in a second PCR lasting roughly 7 to 11 cycles. Each CDR3 protein gets one entry after TCRdb re-called the 5' RACE reads with MiXCR. The sample has 1.2 million to 1.5 million distinct CDR3 sequences; roughly 60% are singletons. The V segment lost 5 bases and the J segment 6 bases; nucleotides outside the gene matches: 4. The CDR3 sequence is 14 residues long. Looked up from germline, CDR1 is SGHAT and CDR2 is FQNNGV. This chain connects TRBV11-2 to TRBJ1-6, with 7 bases lining up with TRBD1. This TCR was sampled from a man between 18 and 35 years old in good health. Sequenced: blood. CDR3 DNA: TGTGCCAGCAGCCGACAGGGTTCTAATTCACCCCTCCACTTT. Protein sequence: CASSRQGSNSPLHF.